The rows below give T cell receptor beta chains drawn from one sample of a study of CD8 T cells in ankylosing spondylitis. TCRdb analysed the 5' RACE reads with MiXCR anew, one entry per CDR3 protein. Of 350,000 or so distinct CDR3 sequences listed, under 15% are singletons. Material: blood, either unsorted or a sorted T cell fraction (not recorded which). The receptors come from a male donor with ankylosing spondylitis or in good health (not recorded which). The CDR3 runs from the conserved cysteine through the conserved F or W. D genes are given only for firm matches. Clone size appears in some rows only: once, few, many, or a class for an expanded clone.

D: -; size: few; J: TRBJ2-5; length: 14; V: TRBV9; CDR3: CASSVAGVKETQYF; DNA: TGTGCCAGCAGCGTAGCGGGAGTTAAAGAGACCCAGTACTTC
D: -; size: -; J: TRBJ1-1; length: 12; V: TRBV7-9; CDR3: CASTPPNTEAFF; DNA: TGTGCCAGCACCCCACCGAACACTGAAGCTTTCTTT
D: -; size: many; J: TRBJ1-5; length: 12; V: TRBV10-3; CDR3: CAISGGNQPQHF; DNA: TGTGCCATCAGTGGGGGGAATCAGCCCCAGCATTTT
D: -; size: many; J: TRBJ2-3; length: 15; V: TRBV12-3/TRBV12-4; CDR3: CASSSSGPSTDTQYF; DNA: TGTGCCAGCAGCTCATCGGGACCGAGCACAGATACGCAGTATTTT
D: -; size: few; J: TRBJ2-6; length: 16; V: TRBV5-5; CDR3: CASSTGPNSGANVLTF; DNA: TGTGCCAGCAGTACCGGGCCCAACTCTGGGGCCAACGTCCTGACTTTC
D: -; size: few; J: TRBJ2-1; length: 16; V: TRBV12-3/TRBV12-4; CDR3: CASSSAGTASYNEQFF; DNA: TGTGCCAGCAGTTCCGCCGGGACGGCCTCCTACAATGAGCAGTTCTTC
D: TRBD1; size: few; J: TRBJ2-5; length: 15; V: TRBV4-2; CDR3: CASSQGGTGQETQYF; DNA: TGTGCCAGCAGCCAAGGAGGGACAGGGCAAGAGACCCAGTACTTC
D: -; size: -; J: TRBJ1-2; length: 16; V: TRBV3-1; CDR3: CASSQSEQGLGYGYTF; DNA: TGTGCCAGCAGCCAATCGGAACAGGGCCTGGGCTATGGCTACACCTTC
D: -; size: many; J: TRBJ2-3; length: 13; V: TRBV20-1; CDR3: CSAPGSATDTQYF; DNA: TGCAGTGCCCCCGGAAGCGCCACAGATACGCAGTATTTT
D: TRBD2; size: few; J: TRBJ2-1; length: 18; V: TRBV12-5; CDR3: CASGLGQGFSGRGNEQFF; DNA: TGTGCTAGTGGTTTGGGCCAGGGGTTTAGCGGGAGAGGAAATGAGCAGTTCTTC
D: -; size: -; J: TRBJ2-7; length: 11; V: TRBV2; CDR3: CASSPTYEQYF; DNA: TGTGCCAGCAGCCCAACCTACGAGCAGTACTTC
D: TRBD1; size: -; J: TRBJ2-4; length: 16; V: TRBV5-1; CDR3: CASSLGTAPRENIQYF; DNA: TGCGCCAGCAGCCTAGGGACAGCTCCCCGGGAAAACATTCAGTACTTC
D: TRBD1; size: -; J: TRBJ2-2; length: 13; V: TRBV28; CDR3: CAIQGAGTGELFF; DNA: TGTGCCATTCAGGGGGCTGGCACCGGGGAGCTGTTTTTT
D: -; size: few; J: TRBJ2-1; length: 15; V: TRBV7-2; CDR3: CASSLMRGGTNEQFF; DNA: TGTGCCAGCAGCTTAATGAGGGGGGGCACCAATGAGCAGTTCTTC
D: TRBD1; size: -; J: TRBJ2-7; length: 14; V: TRBV20-1; CDR3: CSAWDRQESNEQYF; DNA: TGCAGTGCCTGGGACAGGCAGGAGTCCAACGAGCAGTACTTC
D: TRBD1; size: few; J: TRBJ2-7; length: 14; V: TRBV12-3/TRBV12-4; CDR3: CASRGQGGIHEQYF; DNA: TGTGCCAGCAGAGGACAGGGAGGAATCCACGAGCAGTACTTC
D: -; size: -; J: TRBJ2-5; length: 11; V: TRBV20-1; CDR3: CGGLYSETQYF; DNA: TGCGGGGGGTTATATTCCGAGACCCAGTACTTC
D: TRBD2; size: few; J: TRBJ2-2; length: 16; V: TRBV27; CDR3: CASSFRGRANTGELFF; DNA: TGTGCCAGCAGTTTTCGCGGGAGGGCGAACACCGGGGAGCTGTTTTTT
D: TRBD2; size: -; J: TRBJ2-7; length: 13; V: TRBV27; CDR3: CATREGVSYEQYF; DNA: TGTGCCACCCGGGAGGGAGTTTCCTACGAGCAGTACTTC
D: TRBD2; size: -; J: TRBJ2-5; length: 13; V: TRBV20-1; CDR3: CSARNPGGETQYF; DNA: TGCAGTGCTCGGAATCCGGGGGGGGAGACCCAGTACTTC
D: -; size: few; J: TRBJ1-2; length: 14; V: TRBV2; CDR3: CASSDRGLNYGYTF; DNA: TGTGCCAGCAGTGACCGGGGACTTAACTATGGCTACACCTTC
D: TRBD1; size: -; J: TRBJ1-1; length: 15; V: TRBV3-1; CDR3: CASRPPTGTNTEAFF; DNA: TGTGCCAGCAGACCCCCGACAGGGACGAACACTGAAGCTTTCTTT
D: -; size: few; J: TRBJ1-4; length: 15; V: TRBV5-1; CDR3: CASSRQAPVNEKLFF; DNA: TGCGCCAGCAGCCGACAGGCCCCGGTGAATGAAAAACTGTTTTTT
D: TRBD1; size: few; J: TRBJ1-4; length: 16; V: TRBV9; CDR3: CASSPDRGTFNEKLFF; DNA: TGTGCCAGCAGCCCGGACAGGGGAACTTTTAATGAAAAACTGTTTTTT
D: TRBD2; size: few; J: TRBJ2-3; length: 15; V: TRBV20-1; CDR3: CSAESSGASTDTQYF; DNA: TGCAGTGCAGAGTCGAGCGGGGCTAGCACAGATACGCAGTATTTT
D: TRBD1; size: few; J: TRBJ1-2; length: 14; V: TRBV5-1; CDR3: CASSLGGDSYGYTF; DNA: TGCGCCAGCAGCTTGGGAGGGGACAGCTATGGCTACACCTTC
D: -; size: -; J: TRBJ2-3; length: 13; V: TRBV12-3/TRBV12-4; CDR3: CASSLVTIDTQYF; DNA: TGTGCCAGCAGTTTGGTTACGATAGATACGCAGTATTTT
D: -; size: -; J: TRBJ2-4; length: 15; V: TRBV4-1; CDR3: CASSQVGGRKNIQYF; DNA: TGCGCCAGCAGCCAAGTTGGTGGTCGGAAAAACATTCAGTACTTC
D: TRBD2; size: -; J: TRBJ2-7; length: 15; V: TRBV20-1; CDR3: CSARVPGLGTYEQYF; DNA: TGCAGTGCTAGAGTTCCGGGACTAGGGACCTACGAGCAGTACTTC
D: -; size: -; J: TRBJ1-1; length: 14; V: TRBV6-1; CDR3: CASSEFSFNTEAFF; DNA: TGTGCCAGCAGTGAATTCAGTTTTAACACTGAAGCTTTCTTT
D: -; size: many; J: TRBJ2-6; length: 14; V: TRBV7-9; CDR3: CASSLVSGANVLTF; DNA: TGTGCCAGCAGCTTAGTCAGCGGGGCCAACGTCCTGACTTTC
D: -; size: many; J: TRBJ1-1; length: 11; V: TRBV30; CDR3: CARAGMGEAFF; DNA: TGTGCTCGAGCGGGGATGGGTGAAGCTTTCTTT
D: -; size: many; J: TRBJ1-5; length: 13; V: TRBV12-3/TRBV12-4; CDR3: CASSLNSHQPQHF; DNA: TGTGCCAGCAGTTTAAACAGCCATCAGCCCCAGCATTTT
D: -; size: -; J: TRBJ1-2; length: 13; V: TRBV30; CDR3: CAWSVGQLYGYTF; DNA: TGTGCCTGGAGTGTAGGACAGTTATATGGCTACACCTTC
D: -; size: few; J: TRBJ2-7; length: 13; V: TRBV6-1; CDR3: CASRRESFGEQYF; DNA: TGTGCCAGCAGACGGGAAAGTTTTGGCGAGCAGTACTTC